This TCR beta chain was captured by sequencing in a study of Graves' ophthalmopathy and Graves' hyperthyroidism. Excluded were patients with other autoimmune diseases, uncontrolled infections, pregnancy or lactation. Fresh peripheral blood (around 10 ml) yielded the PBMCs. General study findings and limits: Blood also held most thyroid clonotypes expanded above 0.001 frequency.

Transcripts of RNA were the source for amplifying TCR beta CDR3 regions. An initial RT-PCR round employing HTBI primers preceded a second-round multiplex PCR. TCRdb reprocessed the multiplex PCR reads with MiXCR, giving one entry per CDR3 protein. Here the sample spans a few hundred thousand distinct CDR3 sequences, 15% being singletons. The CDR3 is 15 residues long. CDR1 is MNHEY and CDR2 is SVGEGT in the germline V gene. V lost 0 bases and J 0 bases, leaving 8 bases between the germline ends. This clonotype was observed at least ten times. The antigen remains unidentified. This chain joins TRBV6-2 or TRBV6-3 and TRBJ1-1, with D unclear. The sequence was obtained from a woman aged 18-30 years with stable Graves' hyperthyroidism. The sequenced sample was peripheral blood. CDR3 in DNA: TGTGCCAGCAGTTACTCGAACAGTATGAACACTGAAGCTTTCTTT. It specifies CASSYSNSMNTEAFF.